The 10 T cell receptor beta chains below were found in one sample sequenced in a study of blood T cell repertoires in COVID-19. Repertoires were generated with immunoSEQ multiplex PCR, while TCRdb's copy carries only in-frame clones and drops some. Here the sample spans 40,000 to 60,000 clones, 93% being singletons. Sequenced: peripheral blood. The receptors shown here come from a man between 60 and 75 years old with COVID-19, enrolled during active disease.

The J gene is TRBJ2-2, the V gene TRBV7-9; 8 nucleotides match TRBD1. V shed 4 bases and J 7 bases; nucleotides not matched to a gene: 8. Germline CDR1 SEHNR, CDR2 FQNEAQ (reference sequence). CDR3 length equals 15 residues. CDR3 DNA sequence: TGTGCCAGCAGCTACGGACAGGGCGATGGCGGGGAGCTGTTTTTT. The encoded protein is CASSYGQGDGGELFF.

V and J are TRBV6-2 or TRBV6-3 and TRBJ1-5, with 8 bases identical to TRBD1. Germline V CDR1 and CDR2: MNHEY, SVGEGT. The CDR3 has 14 amino acids. V shed 4 bases, J shed 7 bases, and the junction held 6 bases outside the gene matches. The CDR3 spells CASSSTGGGQPQHF. CDR3 sequence (DNA): TGTGCCAGCAGTTCTACAGGGGGTGGACAGCCCCAGCATTTT.

The chain employs TRBV9 and TRBJ1-1; D remains ambiguous. Germline V gives CDR1 SGDLS, CDR2 YYNGEE. V was cut by 0 bases and J by 1 base, with 4 bases left in between. This CDR3 comprises 13 residues. The CDR3 nucleotides read TGTGCCAGCAGCGTAGAACAGAACACTGAAGCTTTCTTT. Protein: CASSVEQNTEAFF.

The chain is built from TRBV5-6 and TRBJ2-2, with TRBD2 identical over 9 bases. Per germline, CDR1 SGHDT and CDR2 YYEEEE. V shed 5 bases, J shed 8 bases, and the junction held 7 bases outside the gene matches. The CDR3 contains 14 residues. CDR3 DNA: TGTGCCAGCAGTTCCGGACTAGCGCGGGGGGAGCTGTTTTTT. Residues: CASSSGLARGELFF. The entire variable domain, with the rest obtained from reference TRBV5-6 and TRBJ2-2, is as follows: DAGVTQSPTHLIKTRGQQVTLRCSPKSGHDTVSWYQQALGQGPQFIFQYYEEEERQRGNFPDRFSGHQFPNYSSELNVNALLLGDSALYLCASSSGLARGELFFGEGSRLTVL.

The rearrangement joins TRBV27 to TRBJ2-2, with 10 nucleotides matching TRBD1. Per the germline V gene, CDR1 is MNHEY and CDR2 is SMNVEV (reference sequence). The CDR3 is made up of 16 amino acids. The J segment lost 4 bases and the V segment lost 7 bases, leaving 9 bases of the junction unmatched. In DNA form, the CDR3 reads TGTGCCAGCACACCCCAGGGACAGGGGAGCACCGGGGAGCTGTTTTTT. It specifies CASTPQGQGSTGELFF.

The chain uses TRBV6-2 or TRBV6-3 and TRBJ2-1; 13 nucleotides align to TRBD2. Germline V gives CDR1 MNHEY, CDR2 SVGEGT. This CDR3 is built from 15 residues. Germline trimming cut 6 bases from V and 11 bases from J; bases unmatched to any gene: 10. Here the CDR3 DNA reads TGTGCCAGCAGACCTTCCGGGACTAGCGGGATCAAGCAGTTCTTC. Amino acid sequence: CASRPSGTSGIKQFF.

The chain joins TRBV27 to TRBJ1-2; D gene unclear. The CDR3 covers 14 residues. The germline V gene encodes CDR1 MNHEY and CDR2 SMNVEV (reference sequence). The ends were cut back, 4 bases at V and 4 bases at J, with 13 bases in the middle. The DNA of the CDR3 is TGTGCCAGCAGTTCCGCTAACGTCGGCTATGGCTACACCTTC. It specifies CASSSANVGYGYTF.

The genes are TRBV6-2 or TRBV6-3 and TRBJ1-1, with 7 bases lining up with TRBD1. V was clipped by 6 bases and J by 4 bases; unmatched bases: 8. This CDR3 comprises 14 residues. Germline V gives CDR1 MNHEY, CDR2 SVGEGT. The CDR3 coding sequence is TGTGCCAGCAGACCTTACAGGGGTGGCACTGAAGCTTTCTTT. As protein: CASRPYRGGTEAFF.

This clone has just a few counts. This chain links TRBV3-1 (or the pseudogene TRBV3-2) with TRBJ2-5, with 11 bases that match TRBD2. The CDR3 is 16 residues long. V lost 4 bases to trimming and J lost 2 bases; unmatched junction nucleotides: 6. Germline lookup yields CDR1 LGHDT and CDR2 YNNKEL (reference sequence). The CDR3 nucleotides are TGTGCCAGCAGCCGAGGGCTAGCGGGGGGACAAGAGACCCAGTACTTC. Amino acid sequence: CASSRGLAGGQETQYF.

The chain has TRBV27 and TRBJ2-7; D not resolved. Deletions cut 4 bases from V and 2 bases from J, with 9 bases between. The germline V gene encodes CDR1 MNHEY and CDR2 SMNVEV (reference sequence). The CDR3 loop spans 13 amino acids. In DNA, the CDR3 is TGTGCCAGCAGTTCGGTAAATACCTACGAGCAGTACTTC. Its translation is CASSSVNTYEQYF.